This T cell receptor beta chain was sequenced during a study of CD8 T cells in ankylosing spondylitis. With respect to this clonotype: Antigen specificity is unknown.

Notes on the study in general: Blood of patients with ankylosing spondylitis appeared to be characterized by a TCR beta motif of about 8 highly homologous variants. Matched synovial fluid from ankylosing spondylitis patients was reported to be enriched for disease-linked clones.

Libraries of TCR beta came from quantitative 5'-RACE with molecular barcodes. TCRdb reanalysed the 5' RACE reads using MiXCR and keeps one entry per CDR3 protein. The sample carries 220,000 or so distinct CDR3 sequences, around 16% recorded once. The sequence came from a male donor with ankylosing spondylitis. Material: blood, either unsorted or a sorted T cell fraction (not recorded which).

In DNA, the CDR3 is TGTGCCAACCGGAACAGGGGGCGGATAGGTATAAGGAATCAGCCCCAGCATTTT. Translation: CANRNRGRIGIRNQPQHF. The chain joins TRBV7-3 to TRBJ1-5, with 9 bases lining up with TRBD1. Germline-derived CDR1 and CDR2 are SGHTA and FQGTGA. The CDR3 is 18 amino acids. V was pared by 10 bases and J by 4 bases, with 20 bases of the junction left unmatched.